A selection of T cell receptor beta chains follows, all from one sample in a study of T cell responses to AZD1222 COVID-19 vaccine. Sequenced by immunoSEQ multiplex PCR; TCRdb stores in-frame clones only, minus some. The data hold tens of thousands of clones, with approximately 88% observed a single time. The sequenced sample was peripheral blood, obtained on day 0 of AZD1222 vaccination. These receptors were taken from an adult in good health. Both conserved end residues are part of each CDR3. D genes are given only for firm matches. Clone size is not always given. Where it is, it says once, few, many or a class for expanded clones.

clone_size	v_call	j_call	d_call	cdr3_nt	cdr3_aa
few	TRBV9	TRBJ2-7	NA	TGTGCCAGCAGCGTAGGCCCGACAGACTCCTACGAGCAGTACTTC	CASSVGPTDSYEQYF
NA	TRBV5-1	TRBJ2-7	TRBD2	TGCGCCAGCAGCTCCGATTCCGCGGGAGGGGAGTACTTC	CASSSDSAGGEYF
NA	TRBV5-4	TRBJ1-1	NA	TGTGCCAGCAGCTTGACAGGGAAAACTGAAGCTTTCTTT	CASSLTGKTEAFF
few	TRBV21-1	TRBJ1-4	NA	TGTGCCAGCAGCAAGTTCTGGACAGGGTCGGGTGAAAAACTGTTTTTT	CASSKFWTGSGEKLFF
NA	TRBV10-3	TRBJ1-3	NA	TGTGCCATCTCGCCGGAGACCGGAAACACCATATATTTT	CAISPETGNTIYF
NA	TRBV30	TRBJ1-3	NA	TGTGCCTGGAGTAATCTCTCTGGAAACACCATATATTTT	CAWSNLSGNTIYF
NA	TRBV2	TRBJ1-4	TRBD1	TGTGCCAGCGCCCGGACAGGTCGAGGTGAAAAACTGTTTTTT	CASARTGRGEKLFF
NA	TRBV30	TRBJ2-3	NA	TGTGCCTGGAGGGAACAGGATCAAGTAGGCACAGATACGCAGTATTTT	CAWREQDQVGTDTQYF
NA	TRBV9	TRBJ2-1	NA	TGTGCCAGCACGAAAGGGGAGCGGAGCAATGAGCAGTTCTTC	CASTKGERSNEQFF
once	TRBV6-6	TRBJ2-7	TRBD1	TGTGCCAGCAGTCCTGTTATCGCGGGACAGGGATCCTACGAGCAGTACTTC	CASSPVIAGQGSYEQYF
NA	TRBV3-1/TRBV3-2	TRBJ1-3	NA	TGTGCCAGCAGCCAACCTGACAGCGGAAACACCATATATTTT	CASSQPDSGNTIYF
once	TRBV6-6	TRBJ1-1	NA	TGTGCCAGCAGCTCGTTGAATCTGGGAGCTTTCTTT	CASSSLNLGAFF
NA	TRBV24-1	TRBJ1-5	NA	TGTGCCACCAGTGATCGGCCAAGGGAAGATAATCAGCCCCAGCATTTT	CATSDRPREDNQPQHF
NA	TRBV7-9	TRBJ2-5	TRBD2	TGTGCCAGCAGCTCCAGCGGGAGCACCTTCGGGGAGACCCAGTACTTC	CASSSSGSTFGETQYF
NA	TRBV9	TRBJ1-4	NA	TGTGCCAGCGGCCGGGGGGGAGGCGAAAAACTGTTTTTT	CASGRGGGEKLFF
NA	TRBV30	TRBJ2-7	TRBD2	TGTGCCTGGAGCTGGGGACTAGCGGGAGGGCTTCTTAACTTC	CAWSWGLAGGLLNF
NA	TRBV19	TRBJ2-2	NA	TGTGCCAGTAACACCAGGGTCTGGGACACCGGGGAGCTGTTTTTT	CASNTRVWDTGELFF
NA	TRBV5-1	TRBJ2-5	TRBD1	TGCGCCAGCAGCTGGGGACAGGGCGGAGAGACCCAGTACTTC	CASSWGQGGETQYF
many	TRBV27	TRBJ1-6	NA	TGTGCCAGCAGTTCGGACATCTCCTATAATTCACCCCTCCACTTT	CASSSDISYNSPLHF
NA	TRBV2	TRBJ2-5	NA	TGTGCCAGCAATGGGTGGGAAGAAGAGACCCAGTACTTC	CASNGWEEETQYF
once	TRBV7-6	TRBJ1-1	NA	TGTGCCAGCAGCTTAGAAGCCGGGGTAATGAACACTGAAGCTTTCTTT	CASSLEAGVMNTEAFF
once	TRBV7-3	TRBJ2-7	NA	TGTGCCAGCAGCTTAGCCCTTCGAAGGTACGAGCAGTACTTC	CASSLALRRYEQYF
once	TRBV6-5	TRBJ1-2	NA	TGTGCCACCAGTCCCCTCGTGGGGGACAACTATGGCTACACCTTC	CATSPLVGDNYGYTF
NA	TRBV18	TRBJ1-1	NA	TGTGCCAGCTCGCTCCTCCAAGTACACACTGAAGCTTTCTTT	CASSLLQVHTEAFF
NA	TRBV25-1	TRBJ2-2	NA	TGTGCCAGCAGTGCTGACCCTGACACCGGGGAGCTGTTTTTT	CASSADPDTGELFF
NA	TRBV6-5	TRBJ1-1	NA	TGTGCCAGCAGTTATTTCAGGGGCACTGAAGCTTTCTTT	CASSYFRGTEAFF
NA	TRBV11-1	TRBJ1-1	NA	TGTGCCAGCAGCTTTTGGGGGCTGGGGACTGAAGCTTTCTTT	CASSFWGLGTEAFF